This passage covers 24 T cell receptor beta chains from one sample sequenced in a study of blood T cell repertoires in COVID-19. The method was immunoSEQ multiplex PCR; TCRdb's version includes in-frame clones alone and lacks a portion of them. Among 250,000 to 400,000 clones listed, around 90% were seen once. Source material: PBMCs or T cells enriched from blood (not recorded which). The source of these receptors is a man aged 60-69 years who had recovered from COVID-19.

CDR3 amino acids: CASSPQLDTPGEKLFF. CDR3 in DNA: TGTGCCAGCTCACCACAACTAGATACACCGGGCGAAAAACTGTTTTTT. The genes are TRBV18 and TRBJ1-4; no reliable D call. CDR3 length: 16 residues. V lost 1 base to trimming and J lost 8 bases, with 17 bases between them. Germline V lookup: CDR1 KGHSH, CDR2 LQKENI.

V usage is TRBV27 and J usage is TRBJ1-6; 10 nucleotides line up with TRBD1. Germline CDR1 is MNHEY and CDR2 is SMNVEV (reference sequence). V shed 3 bases, J shed 10 bases, and the junction held 3 bases outside the gene matches. The CDR3 contains 14 residues. This CDR3 is CASSFMTGGSPLHF. The CDR3 coding sequence is TGTGCCAGCAGTTTCATGACAGGGGGCTCACCCCTCCACTTT.

The J gene is TRBJ1-1, the V gene TRBV6-5, with 9 bases lining up with TRBD1. CDR3 length equals 16 residues. J gave up 0 bases and V 0 bases, and 2 bases lay outside the gene matches. In germline, CDR1 is MNHEY, CDR2 SVGAGI. The CDR3 bases are TGTGCCAGCAGTTACTCGGGGACAGGGCTGAACACTGAAGCTTTCTTT. Protein: CASSYSGTGLNTEAFF.

This chain connects TRBV5-1 to TRBJ2-3, with D tentatively TRBD1 (6 bases). The ends were cut back, 5 bases at V and 1 base at J, with 26 bases in the middle. The CDR3 covers 19 residues. Germline V gene sequence: CDR1 SGHRS, CDR2 YFSETQ. The CDR3 sequence is CASRPDYSGTPERTDTQYF. For the CDR3, the DNA is TGCGCCAGCAGACCAGACTACTCCGGGACACCGGAGCGCACAGATACGCAGTATTTT. The full variable domain, with the rest looked up from reference TRBV5-1 and TRBJ2-3, is KAGVTQTPRYLIKTRGQQVTLSCSPISGHRSVSWYQQTPGQGLQFLFEYFSETQRNKGNFPGRFSGRQFSNSRSEMNVSTLELGDSALYLCASRPDYSGTPERTDTQYFGPGTRLTVL.

The chain uses TRBV24-1 and TRBJ2-3; D possibly corresponds to TRBD2 (6 bases). Germline assignment: CDR1 KGHDR and CDR2 SFDVKD. V lost 2 bases and J lost 2, with 13 bases in between. The CDR3 has 16 residues. The CDR3 reads CATSDSPGVNTDTQYF. CDR3 DNA sequence: TGTGCCACCAGTGATTCTCCGGGAGTAAACACAGATACGCAGTATTTT.

This chain links TRBV4-1 with TRBJ2-3; D is possibly TRBD2 (5 bases). CDR3 length: 17 residues. V lost 2 bases, J lost 0 bases, and 15 bases lay in between. From germline, CDR1 is MGHRA and CDR2 YSYEKL. The DNA of the CDR3 is TGCGCCAGCAGCCAAAGCGTACGAGCGGAAAGCACAGATACGCAGTATTTT. Translated, it gives CASSQSVRAESTDTQYF.

This clone appeared once. The chain has TRBV3-1 (or the pseudogene TRBV3-2) and TRBJ2-2, with 9 bases matching TRBD2. The CDR3 consists of 16 residues. V trimming: 3 bases; J trimming: 1 base; junction bases outside the gene matches: 3. CDR1 and CDR2 (germline): LGHDT, YNNKEL (reference sequence). Here the CDR3 DNA reads TGTGCCAGCAGCCAGTTACTAGCGGGGAACACCGGGGAGCTGTTTTTT. It codes for CASSQLLAGNTGELFF.

The count of this clone is one. The rearrangement links TRBV9 to TRBJ2-5, with D perhaps matching TRBD1 (5 bases). V was cut by 4 bases and J by 3 bases, with 16 bases left in between. Germline loops: CDR1 SGDLS, CDR2 YYNGEE. The CDR3 is 15 residues long. The CDR3 reads CASSLLQGREETQYF. In DNA, the CDR3 is TGTGCCAGCAGCCTCCTCCAGGGTCGGGAAGAGACCCAGTACTTC.

The V and J genes are TRBV28 and TRBJ1-3, with D perhaps matching TRBD1 (6 bases). The V end lost 6 bases, the J end lost 0 bases, and 12 bases lay between the germline ends. The length of the CDR3 is 15 residues. From germline, CDR1 is MDHEN and CDR2 SYDVKM. In DNA, the CDR3 is TGTGCCAGCAGGGCAGGGGATAGCTCTGGAAACACCATATATTTT. Its protein is CASRAGDSSGNTIYF.

J is TRBJ1-4 and V is TRBV27; 8 bases are a match to TRBD1. This CDR3 spans 18 amino acids. V lost 0 bases, J lost 4 bases, and 10 bases stayed unmatched. Per the germline V gene, CDR1 is MNHEY and CDR2 is SMNVEV (reference sequence). The CDR3 is CASSLSNGQGRFNEKLFF. The DNA for the CDR3 is TGTGCCAGCAGTTTATCAAATGGACAGGGCCGCTTTAATGAAAAACTGTTTTTT. Looking up the rest from reference TRBV27 and TRBJ1-4 gives the full variable domain: EAQVTQNPRYLITVTGKKLTVTCSQNMNHEYMSWYRQDPGLGLRQIYYSMNVEVTDKGDVPEGYKVSRKEKRNFPLILESPSPNQTSLYFCASSLSNGQGRFNEKLFFGSGTQLSVL.

The chain employs TRBV30 and TRBJ1-5; 11 positions match TRBD1. Germline loops: CDR1 GTSNPN, CDR2 SVGIG (reference sequence). The CDR3 has 13 residues. V gave up 5 bases and J gave up 5 bases; unmatched junction bases: 2. CDR3 in DNA: TGTGCCTGGGGGACAGGGGGTGATCAGCCCCAGCATTTT. Its translation: CAWGTGGDQPQHF. Together with reference TRBV30 and TRBJ1-5, the CDR3 gives the full variable domain: SQTIHQWPATLVQPVGSPLSLECTVEGTSNPNLYWYRQAAGRGLQLLFYSVGIGQISSEVPQNLSASRPQDRQFILSSKKLLLSDSGFYLCAWGTGGDQPQHFGDGTRLSIL.

This clone was recorded only once. The chain has TRBV19 and TRBJ2-3, with 14 bases aligning to TRBD2. V shed 4 bases and J 4 bases; nucleotides not matched to a gene: 4. Germline V gene sequence: CDR1 LNHDA, CDR2 SQIVND (reference sequence). The CDR3 totals 16 residues. CDR3 nucleotides: TGTGCCAGTAGTACACCGGGACTAGCGGGAGCAGATACGCAGTATTTT. Protein: CASSTPGLAGADTQYF. The complete variable domain, with remaining parts taken from reference TRBV19 and TRBJ2-3, reads DGGITQSPKYLFRKEGQNVTLSCEQNLNHDAMYWYRQDPGQGLRLIYYSQIVNDFQKGDIAEGYSVSREKKESFPLTVTSAQKNPTAFYLCASSTPGLAGADTQYFGPGTRLTVL.

The chain recombines TRBV9 with TRBJ2-3; D might be TRBD2 (5 bases). Germline CDR1 and CDR2: SGDLS and YYNGEE. The CDR3 covers 15 residues. The V end was cut by 3 bases, the J end by 4 bases, with 15 bases between. CDR3 bases: TGTGCCAGCAGCGGGGGTAGTGTGGAGGCAGATACGCAGTATTTT. This codes for CASSGGSVEADTQYF.

V gene TRBV3-1 (or the pseudogene TRBV3-2) combines with J gene TRBJ1-6; 10 positions match TRBD1. The CDR3 consists of 16 residues. The germline V gene encodes CDR1 LGHDT and CDR2 YNNKEL (reference sequence). V shed 2 bases, J shed 6 bases, and the junction held 4 bases outside the gene matches. CDR3: CASSQHRTGGNSPLHF. DNA of the CDR3: TGTGCCAGCAGCCAACACAGGACAGGGGGTAATTCACCCCTCCACTTT.

The chain couples TRBV7-2 to TRBJ1-5; D gene ambiguous. Germline V gene sequence: CDR1 SGHTA, CDR2 FQGNSA. The CDR3 runs to 12 residues. V was cut by 3 bases and J by 10 bases, with 10 bases left in between. CDR3 residues: CASSFPPGPQHF. The DNA of the CDR3 is TGTGCCAGCAGCTTTCCTCCGGGTCCCCAGCATTTT.

V is TRBV19 and J is TRBJ1-2, with 9 bases lining up with TRBD1. The CDR3 contains 15 residues. V lost 4 bases, J lost 3 bases, and 6 bases stayed unmatched. Germline assignment: CDR1 LNHDA and CDR2 SQIVND (reference sequence). The CDR3 loop reads CASSTWTGVDYGYTF. The CDR3 DNA reads TGTGCCAGTAGTACCTGGACAGGGGTTGACTATGGCTACACCTTC.

The V call is TRBV5-6, the J call TRBJ2-7; a possible D gene is TRBD2 (6 bases). V lost 1 base and J 3 bases, leaving 17 bases between the germline ends. Per the germline V gene, CDR1 is SGHDT and CDR2 is YYEEEE. This CDR3 region has 16 residues. This CDR3 reads CASSLSRELAFYEQYF. The CDR3 bases are TGTGCCAGCAGCTTGAGTCGAGAACTAGCCTTCTACGAGCAGTACTTC. The whole variable domain, remainder taken from reference TRBV5-6 and TRBJ2-7, is DAGVTQSPTHLIKTRGQQVTLRCSPKSGHDTVSWYQQALGQGPQFIFQYYEEEERQRGNFPDRFSGHQFPNYSSELNVNALLLGDSALYLCASSLSRELAFYEQYFGPGTRLTVT.

This clone has a handful of counts. The chain is built from TRBV5-1 and TRBJ1-1; D unresolved. V was cut by 4 bases and J by 1 base, with 8 bases left in between. The CDR3 contains 13 residues. Germline values: CDR1 SGHRS, CDR2 YFSETQ. CDR3 sequence: CASSRLENTEAFF. In nucleotides, the CDR3 is TGCGCCAGCAGCCGCCTAGAGAACACTGAAGCTTTCTTT.

The chain uses TRBV7-2 and TRBJ2-5; TRBD2 matches 9 bases. V lost 4 bases and J lost 3; bases outside the gene matches: 3. Germline V gene lookup returns CDR1 SGHTA and CDR2 FQGNSA. This CDR3 region has 14 residues. The CDR3 is CASSSIAGEETQYF. The CDR3 nucleotides read TGTGCCAGCAGCTCCATAGCGGGAGAAGAGACCCAGTACTTC.

The chain recombines TRBV28 with TRBJ2-3, with 10 bases lining up with TRBD1. J gave up 3 bases and V 6 bases, and 15 bases lay outside the gene matches. Germline V gives CDR1 MDHEN, CDR2 SYDVKM. The CDR3 is 18 amino acids. The CDR3: CASSPNGIGQGGTDTQYF. For the CDR3, the DNA is TGTGCCAGCAGCCCGAATGGGATCGGACAGGGGGGGACAGATACGCAGTATTTT.

V gene TRBV27 combines with J gene TRBJ2-5; 10 bases agree with TRBD1. The CDR3 contains 16 residues. Losses at the gene ends were 4 bases for V and 4 bases for J; bases not matched to a gene: 9. Germline assignment: CDR1 MNHEY and CDR2 SMNVEV (reference sequence). CDR3 DNA sequence: TGTGCCAGCAGTTACGGAGCCGGGACAGGGGCAGAGACCCAGTACTTC. The encoded protein is CASSYGAGTGAETQYF.

The rearrangement links TRBV11-2 to TRBJ2-7, with 7 bases fitting TRBD2. V lost 2 bases and J lost 7; bases outside the gene matches: 5. CDR3 length equals 13 residues. The germline gives CDR1 SGHAT, CDR2 FQNNGV. DNA for the CDR3: TGTGCCAGCAGCTTATTGGGAGGGAGGGAGCAGTACTTC. Residues: CASSLLGGREQYF.

This clone is a singleton in its sample. This sequence joins TRBV5-1 and TRBJ2-3; 9 nucleotides match TRBD2. The CDR3 loop spans 15 amino acids. V lost 2 bases and J lost 5; bases outside the gene matches: 6. Germline values: CDR1 SGHRS, CDR2 YFSETQ. The CDR3: CASSFAGGGEDTQYF. The DNA of the CDR3 is TGCGCCAGCAGCTTTGCGGGCGGGGGGGAAGATACGCAGTATTTT.

This clone was found once. The V call is TRBV28, the J call TRBJ2-3; TRBD2 matches 14 bases. Germline lookup yields CDR1 MDHEN and CDR2 SYDVKM. This CDR3 has 18 amino acids. The V gene end was trimmed by 5 bases and the J gene end by 6 bases; junction bases not matched to a gene: 13. The CDR3 DNA reads as TGTGCCAGCAGTCGATACTCCGGGACTAGCGGGAGAAGGGATACGCAGTATTTT. The encoded protein is CASSRYSGTSGRRDTQYF.